The source of this T cell receptor beta chain is a study of technical replicates of blood from several donors. Assay used: immunoSEQ multiplex PCR; TCRdb lists only in-frame clones, some missing. The table has 85,000 to 90,000 clones, roughly 90% seen once. Trimming took 0 bases from V and 2 from J; bases not matched to a gene: 18. The germline V gene encodes CDR1 GTSNPN and CDR2 SVGIG (reference sequence). CDR3 length: 21 residues. The TCR comes from a human donor in good health. The source material was T cells isolated from PBMCs. The gene calls are TRBV30 and TRBJ2-6; 8 bases match TRBD2. CDR3 sequence: CAWSVSLRGGLRVPGANVLTF. The CDR3 DNA sequence: TGTGCCTGGAGTGTATCTTTACGGGGGGGCCTTAGGGTCCCTGGGGCCAACGTCCTGACTTTC.